This note documents a single T cell receptor (beta chain) sequence. Antigen specificity is unknown. These data are taken from a study of radiotherapy plus CTLA-4 blockade in lung cancer. Study context: Objective responses were documented in 15% to 20% of patients, with disease control in roughly 34%.

Some clones are missing from TCRdb's copy, which holds only in-frame ones; the method was immunoSEQ multiplex PCR. This sample has about 120,000 clones; 85% to 90% occur once, and the top ten carry more than 6.5%. This CDR3 is 18 amino acids long. The germline V gene has CDR1 SGHVS and CDR2 FNYEAQ. V gave up 3 bases and J gave up 0 bases; unmatched junction bases: 5. Study-level findings and limits: Early clonal dynamics of blood T cells, together with interferon-beta, were reported as the best response predictor. Among blood TCR repertoires after radiotherapy plus ipilimumab, tumor-derived clones expanded.

The receptor's source is a human donor with non-small cell lung cancer that progressed on radiotherapy plus ipilimumab. The sequenced sample was peripheral blood, obtained from a patient treated with radiotherapy plus ipilimumab. The chain links TRBV7-6 to TRBJ2-6; 10 bases match TRBD1. CDR3 DNA: TGTGCCAGCAGCTTGGGGACAGGGGCACTCTCTGGGGCCAACGTCCTGACTTTC. Its protein is CASSLGTGALSGANVLTF.